This TCR beta chain was sequenced during a study of CD8 T cells in ankylosing spondylitis. TCRdb recomputed calls from the 5' RACE reads with MiXCR, one row per CDR3 protein. This table has more than 200,000 distinct CDR3 sequences, 20% to 30% appearing once. This clonotype has just a few counts. CDR3 size: 15 residues. Germline CDR1 is DFQATT and CDR2 is SNEGSKA (reference sequence). Trimming shortened V by 0 bases and J by 4 bases, and 14 bases separated the two germline ends. The chain combines TRBV20-1 with TRBJ2-3; D remains unclear. Specimen: blood, either unsorted or a sorted T cell fraction (not recorded which). This sequence was found in a male donor with ankylosing spondylitis or in good health (not recorded which). CDR3: CSARELTAKADTQYF. The CDR3, as DNA: TGCAGTGCTAGAGAGTTGACGGCAAAGGCAGATACGCAGTATTTT.